The 20 T cell receptor beta chains reported below all come from one sample, sequenced in a study of vaccination effects on CD4 cells after COVID-19. Under the ViraFEST assay, PBMC were stimulated with viral peptide pools so that antigen-specific CD4+ T cells expanded. Sequencing was performed afterwards. After roughly eleven days in culture, the CD4+ T cells were isolated. Subjects were given two BNT162b2 or mRNA-1273 vaccine doses. Sequencing was performed with immunoSEQ multiplex PCR; in TCRdb, only in-frame clones are kept and a portion is missing. The sample lists 25,000 to 30,000 clones; more than 60% were seen once. These TCRs' antigens remain unknown. Sequenced here: CD4+ T cells from PBMCs cultured with HCoV-NL63 spike peptides, sampled after COVID-19 vaccination. These receptors were taken from a human donor who received a COVID-19 vaccine.

This rearrangement joins TRBV10-1 to TRBJ1-1; 8 bases map to TRBD1. The germline V gene has CDR1 WNHNN and CDR2 SYGVQD (reference sequence). V was pared by 5 bases and J by 8 bases, with 7 bases of the junction left unmatched. CDR3 length equals 13 residues. The CDR3 DNA sequence: TGCGCCAGCAGTAACAGGGGGTCGGGAGAAGCTTTCTTT. It is translated as CASSNRGSGEAFF.

The CDR3 region is CASSLDAGKSYNEQFF. The DNA for the CDR3 is TGCGCCAGCAGCTTGGACGCAGGGAAGTCCTACAATGAGCAGTTCTTC. The V call is TRBV5-1, the J call TRBJ2-1; D perhaps matches TRBD1 (5 bases). V dropped 0 bases and J dropped 1 base, with 11 bases sitting between them. In germline, CDR1 is SGHRS, CDR2 YFSETQ. The CDR3 is 16 amino acids.

V and J are TRBV5-1 and TRBJ2-5; D possibly matches TRBD1 or TRBD2 (5 bases each). Germline V gene sequence: CDR1 SGHRS, CDR2 YFSETQ. Trimming removed 0 bases from V and 5 bases from J, with 14 bases in between. This CDR3 region has 15 residues. CDR3 coding DNA: TGCGCCAGCAGCTTGGATGGGACGGCCACCGAGACCCAGTACTTC. Translated: CASSLDGTATETQYF.

The chain combines TRBV5-1 with TRBJ2-7, with 12 bases matching TRBD1. Looked up from germline, CDR1 is SGHRS and CDR2 is YFSETQ. J lost 5 bases, V lost 3 bases, and 3 bases had no gene match. CDR3 length: 14 amino acids. The CDR3 nucleotides read TGCGCCAGCAGCTCGGGACAGGGGGCGAACGAGCAGTACTTC. Residues: CASSSGQGANEQYF.

This clone was recorded only once. This rearrangement joins TRBV27 to TRBJ1-4; D gene unclear. Trimming cost V 6 bases and J 5 bases, with 10 bases left between them. This CDR3 is 13 amino acids long. Germline loops: CDR1 MNHEY, CDR2 SMNVEV (reference sequence). CDR3 region: CASRRTGNEKLFF. For the CDR3, the DNA is TGTGCCAGCAGGAGGACGGGAAATGAAAAACTGTTTTTT. Together with reference TRBV27 and TRBJ1-4, the CDR3 gives the full variable domain: EAQVTQNPRYLITVTGKKLTVTCSQNMNHEYMSWYRQDPGLGLRQIYYSMNVEVTDKGDVPEGYKVSRKEKRNFPLILESPSPNQTSLYFCASRRTGNEKLFFGSGTQLSVL.

This chain connects TRBV19 to TRBJ2-4, with D unclear. The germline gives CDR1 LNHDA, CDR2 SQIVND (reference sequence). CDR3 length equals 14 residues. The germline V and J ends were trimmed by 1 base and 8 bases, with 12 bases remaining between them. In nucleotides, the CDR3 is TGTGCCAGTAGTATAGGAAGTCCAAGGGACATTCAGTACTTC. Translating it yields CASSIGSPRDIQYF.

The gene calls are TRBV11-2 and TRBJ2-1; TRBD1 matches 7 bases. Germline-derived CDR1 and CDR2 are SGHAT and FQNNGV. V lost 5 bases and J lost 4; bases outside the gene matches: 5. CDR3 length equals 14 residues. CDR3 region: CASSPGTVYNEQFF. CDR3 DNA: TGTGCCAGCAGCCCTGGGACAGTTTACAATGAGCAGTTCTTC.

The gene calls are TRBV23-1 and TRBJ1-5; 8 nucleotides line up with TRBD1. TRBV23-1 is an ORF, with its function uncertain. This CDR3 region has 19 residues. The trim removed 3 bases at V and 2 bases at J, leaving 15 bases unmatched. In DNA form, the CDR3 reads TGCGCCAGCAGTCACTTCCTTACCAGGGGGCTATTCGGCAATCAGCCCCAGCATTTT. It specifies CASSHFLTRGLFGNQPQHF.

The chain is built from TRBV25-1 and TRBJ2-3, with 7 positions matching TRBD2. The germline CDR1 and CDR2 sequences are MGHDK and SYGVNS. The CDR3 extends over 18 amino acids. The V segment lost 1 base and the J segment 2 bases; nucleotides outside the gene matches: 12. The CDR3 DNA reads as TGTGCCAGCAGTGAATCTGCCCCTAGCGGAAACTACACAGATACGCAGTATTTT. Translated: CASSESAPSGNYTDTQYF. The variable domain in full, completed from reference TRBV25-1 and TRBJ2-3, reads EADIYQTPRYLVIGTGKKITLECSQTMGHDKMYWYQQDPGMELHLIHYSYGVNSTEKGDLSSESTVSRIRTEHFPLTLESARPSHTSQYLCASSESAPSGNYTDTQYFGPGTRLTVL.

A few counts support this clone. The genes are TRBV15 and TRBJ1-6; D is unclear. This CDR3 is 15 amino acids long. With 5 bases removed from V and 7 bases from J, the gap between germline ends came to 15 bases. The V gene's germline CDR1 is LNHNV and CDR2 YYDKDF (reference sequence). CDR3 nucleotides: TGTGCCACCAGCCCTTATGGAGGGTACAATTCACCCCTCCACTTT. Translating it yields CATSPYGGYNSPLHF.

The chain couples TRBV3-1 (or the pseudogene TRBV3-2) to TRBJ2-5; a possible D gene is TRBD1 (5 bases). CDR1 is LGHDT and CDR2 is YNNKEL in the germline V gene (reference sequence). The V gene lost 0 bases and the J gene lost 5 bases, with 13 bases spanning the gap. The length of the CDR3 is 15 residues. The CDR3 loop is CASSQDRAYGETQYF. DNA for the CDR3: TGTGCCAGCAGCCAAGACAGGGCTTACGGGGAGACCCAGTACTTC.

The chain couples TRBV5-8 to TRBJ2-1; 10 positions agree with TRBD2. Germline V gene lookup returns CDR1 SGHTS and CDR2 YDEGEE. With 4 bases clipped from V and 6 bases from J, the junction kept 10 bases outside the gene matches. The CDR3 consists of 16 residues. The CDR3 nucleotides read TGTGCCAGCAGCCCGAGAGCGGGGGGGCCGGGCAATGAGCAGTTCTTC. This gives the protein CASSPRAGGPGNEQFF.

This sequence joins TRBV12-3 or TRBV12-4 and TRBJ2-5; 7 nucleotides line up with TRBD1. CDR3 size: 12 residues. V shed 5 bases and J 10 bases; nucleotides not matched to a gene: 7. The DNA of the CDR3 is TGTGCCAGCAGTCACCAGGGACAGAGCCAGTACTTC. This translates into CASSHQGQSQYF.

The chain has TRBV9 and TRBJ2-2; possible D gene TRBD1, 6 bases. Germline lookup yields CDR1 SGDLS and CDR2 YYNGEE. Trimming removed 0 bases from V and 9 bases from J, with 12 bases in between. The CDR3 extends over 14 amino acids. DNA of the CDR3: TGTGCCAGCAGCGTAGAAGGCAGGGGTCGGGAGCTGTTTTTT. Translation gives CASSVEGRGRELFF.

The rearrangement uses TRBV2 and TRBJ2-1; 9 bases match TRBD2. Per the germline V gene, CDR1 is SNHLY and CDR2 is FYNNEI. With V trimmed by 6 bases and J by 16 bases, 13 bases remained unmatched. The CDR3 sequence is 13 residues long. The chain's CDR3 is CASRVTTGTSLFF. The CDR3 DNA is TGTGCCAGCAGGGTCACTACCGGGACTAGCTTATTCTTC.

The chain employs TRBV7-9 and TRBJ1-6; 7 bases map to TRBD1. The CDR3 runs to 16 residues. Germline V gene sequence: CDR1 SEHNR, CDR2 FQNEAQ (reference sequence). V shed 3 bases, J shed 10 bases, and the junction held 12 bases outside the gene matches. The CDR3 nucleotides are TGTGCCAGCAGCTTTCACCGGACAGGAGTTCGATCACCCCTCCACTTT. Encoded protein: CASSFHRTGVRSPLHF.

This chain connects TRBV15 to TRBJ1-2; no definite D call. The germline CDR1 and CDR2 sequences are LNHNV and YYDKDF (reference sequence). V was shortened by 1 base and J by 6 bases, with 15 bases between the two germline ends. CDR3 length: 15 residues. CDR3 amino acids: CATSRGGSLLHGYTF. The DNA of the CDR3 is TGTGCCACCAGCAGAGGGGGTAGTTTGTTGCATGGCTACACCTTC.

This rearrangement joins TRBV11-2 to TRBJ2-5; D is perhaps TRBD2 (5 bases). Looked up from germline, CDR1 is SGHAT and CDR2 is FQNNGV. This CDR3 spans 16 amino acids. The V gene lost 0 bases and the J gene lost 0 bases, with 11 bases spanning the gap. As DNA, the CDR3 is TGTGCCAGCAGCTTAGATCTTGGACTCTACCAAGAGACCCAGTACTTC. Its protein product is CASSLDLGLYQETQYF.

The chain couples TRBV29-1 to TRBJ1-1; weak D call: TRBD1 (6 bases). Germline V gene data show CDR1 as SQVTM and CDR2 as ANQGSEA. V was cut by 5 bases and J by 1 base, with 17 bases left in between. The CDR3 spans 15 residues. CDR3 residues: CSVTDSYRANTEAFF. DNA for the CDR3: TGCAGCGTTACGGACTCCTACAGGGCGAACACTGAAGCTTTCTTT.

V and J are TRBV5-1 and TRBJ2-2; the D gene is possibly TRBD1 (5 bases). CDR1 SGHRS and CDR2 YFSETQ come from the germline V gene. Trimming cost V 3 bases and J 0 bases, with 15 bases left between them. CDR3 length: 17 residues. DNA of the CDR3: TGCGCCAGCAGCTCCAGGGTTCCGGTAACGAACACCGGGGAGCTGTTTTTT. It translates to CASSSRVPVTNTGELFF.